The present T cell receptor (beta chain) was sequenced within a study of metastatic and nonmetastatic thyroid tumors. General observations from the study: The reported finding was significantly higher TCR beta diversity in malignant thyroid tumors relative to benign nodules, in blood and tumor.

At least ten counts were recorded for this clone. Its specificity is unknown. Using MiXCR, TCRdb reanalyzed the PCR reads. The sample has 22,000 or so clones; less than 40% are singletons. Each patient went into thyroid surgery without having received any treatment. CDR1 is DFQATT and CDR2 is SNEGSKA in the germline V gene (reference sequence). Trimming left V 0 bases short and J 5 bases short, with 9 bases between. The CDR3 is 13 amino acids. This clonotype was obtained from a male donor with papillary thyroid cancer or a benign thyroid nodule (not recorded which). Some clones in this sample may be carry-over from other donors' samples. The sequencing sample was made of blood. V usage is TRBV20-1 and J usage is TRBJ2-3; D remains ambiguous. CDR3 loop: CSARDGGKDTQYF. CDR3 nucleotides: TGCAGTGCTAGAGACGGCGGCAAAGATACGCAGTATTTT.